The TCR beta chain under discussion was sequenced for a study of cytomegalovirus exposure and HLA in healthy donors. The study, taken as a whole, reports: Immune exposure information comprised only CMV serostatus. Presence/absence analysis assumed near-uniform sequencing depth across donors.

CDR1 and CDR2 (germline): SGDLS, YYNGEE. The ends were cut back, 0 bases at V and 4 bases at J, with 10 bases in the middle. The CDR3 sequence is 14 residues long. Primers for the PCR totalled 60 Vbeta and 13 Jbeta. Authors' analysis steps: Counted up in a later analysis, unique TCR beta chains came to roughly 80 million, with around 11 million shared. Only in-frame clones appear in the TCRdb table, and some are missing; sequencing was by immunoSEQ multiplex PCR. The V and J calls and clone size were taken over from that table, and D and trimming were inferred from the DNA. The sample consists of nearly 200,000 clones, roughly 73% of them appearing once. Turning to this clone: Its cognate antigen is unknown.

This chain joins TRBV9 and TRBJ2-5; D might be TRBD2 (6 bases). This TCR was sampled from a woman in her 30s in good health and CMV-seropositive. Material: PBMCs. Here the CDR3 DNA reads TGTGCCAGCAGCGTAGATCGGGGGTTAGAGACCCAGTACTTC. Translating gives CASSVDRGLETQYF.